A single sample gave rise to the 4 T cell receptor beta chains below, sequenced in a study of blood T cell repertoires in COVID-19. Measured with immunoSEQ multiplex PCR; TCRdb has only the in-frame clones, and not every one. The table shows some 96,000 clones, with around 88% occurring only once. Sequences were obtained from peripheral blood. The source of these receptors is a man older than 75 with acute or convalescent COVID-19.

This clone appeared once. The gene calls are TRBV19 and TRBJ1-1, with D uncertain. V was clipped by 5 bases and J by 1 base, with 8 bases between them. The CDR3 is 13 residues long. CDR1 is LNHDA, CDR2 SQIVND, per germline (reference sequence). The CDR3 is CASSVRQNTEAFF. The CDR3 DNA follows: TGTGCCAGTAGTGTCCGACAGAACACTGAAGCTTTCTTT. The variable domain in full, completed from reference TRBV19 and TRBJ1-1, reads DGGITQSPKYLFRKEGQNVTLSCEQNLNHDAMYWYRQDPGQGLRLIYYSQIVNDFQKGDIAEGYSVSREKKESFPLTVTSAQKNPTAFYLCASSVRQNTEAFFGQGTRLTVV.

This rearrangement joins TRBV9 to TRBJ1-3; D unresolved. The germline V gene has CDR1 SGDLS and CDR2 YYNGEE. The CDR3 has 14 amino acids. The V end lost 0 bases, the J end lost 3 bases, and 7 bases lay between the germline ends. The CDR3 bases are TGTGCCAGCAGCGTAGAAGGGAGTGGAAACACCATATATTTT. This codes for CASSVEGSGNTIYF. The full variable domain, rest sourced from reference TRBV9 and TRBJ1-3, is DSGVTQTPKHLITATGQRVTLRCSPRSGDLSVYWYQQSLDQGLQFLIQYYNGEERAKGNILERFSAQQFPDLHSELNLSSLELGDSALYFCASSVEGSGNTIYFGEGSWLTVV.

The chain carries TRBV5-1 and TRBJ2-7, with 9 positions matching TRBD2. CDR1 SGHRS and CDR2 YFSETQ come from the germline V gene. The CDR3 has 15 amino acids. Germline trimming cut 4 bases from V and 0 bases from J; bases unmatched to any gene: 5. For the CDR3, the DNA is TGCGCCAGCAGCACGACTAGCGGCCTCTCCTACGAGCAGTACTTC. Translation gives CASSTTSGLSYEQYF.

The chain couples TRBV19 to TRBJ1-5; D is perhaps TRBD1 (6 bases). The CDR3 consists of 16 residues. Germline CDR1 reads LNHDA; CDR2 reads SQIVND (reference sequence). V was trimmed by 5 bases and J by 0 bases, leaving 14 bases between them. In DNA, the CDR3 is TGTGCCAGTAGTGGGCGACAGGTTTTTAGCAATCAGCCCCAGCATTTT. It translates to CASSGRQVFSNQPQHF.